Below are 24 T cell receptor beta chains sequenced from a single sample in a study of blood T cell repertoires in COVID-19. Assay: immunoSEQ multiplex PCR; the TCRdb copy retains only in-frame clones and omits some. The sample holds more than 50,000 clones, approximately 78% seen once. Sequences were obtained from peripheral blood. All receptors come from a human donor in a cohort sampled during active COVID-19.

This clone was counted ten times or more. This chain connects TRBV7-2 to TRBJ2-2, with D possibly TRBD2 on 5 matching bases. The length of the CDR3 is 13 residues. Germline CDR1 and CDR2: SGHTA and FQGNSA. The V and J ends lost 2 bases and 8 bases respectively, with 9 bases between them. This CDR3 is CASSLTRGGELFF. CDR3 nucleotides: TGTGCCAGCAGCTTAACCCGCGGGGGGGAGCTGTTTTTT.

The chain uses TRBV10-3 and TRBJ2-1; 8 nucleotides align to TRBD2. Germline assignment: CDR1 ENHRY and CDR2 SYGVKD. The length of the CDR3 is 14 residues. Germline trimming cut 11 bases from V and 6 bases from J; bases unmatched to any gene: 12. The CDR3 loop is CAVRPPGGINEQFF. For the CDR3, the DNA is TGTGCCGTACGGCCTCCGGGAGGGATCAATGAGCAGTTCTTC.

The chain has TRBV10-3 and TRBJ1-3; D may be TRBD1 (5 bases). V lost 0 bases and J lost 0, with 9 bases in between. The CDR3 spans 16 residues. CDR1 and CDR2 from the germline V gene are ENHRY and SYGVKD. The CDR3 coding sequence is TGTGCCATCAGTGAGTCGAATGGGGCCTCTGGAAACACCATATATTTT. Translating it yields CAISESNGASGNTIYF.

This sequence joins TRBV5-1 and TRBJ2-2; 8 bases are a match to TRBD1. The CDR3 is 17 residues long. V lost 1 base to trimming and J lost 1 base; unmatched junction nucleotides: 6. The V gene's germline CDR1 is SGHRS and CDR2 YFSETQ. CDR3 region: CASSLRGTGQNTGELFF. The CDR3 coding sequence is TGCGCCAGCAGCTTGCGCGGGACAGGACAGAACACCGGGGAGCTGTTTTTT.

The rearrangement joins TRBV29-1 to TRBJ2-5, with D maybe TRBD1 (5 bases). The V gene lost 5 bases and the J gene lost 4 bases, with 11 bases spanning the gap. Germline assignment: CDR1 SQVTM and CDR2 ANQGSEA. The CDR3 is made up of 12 amino acids. The CDR3 nucleotides read TGCAGCGTTTTTAAGGGGATAGAGACCCAGTACTTC. Translated: CSVFKGIETQYF.

This rearrangement joins TRBV3-1 (or the pseudogene TRBV3-2) to TRBJ1-1, with a possible D match to TRBD1 (5 bases). This CDR3 region has 13 residues. V was clipped by 3 bases and J by 6 bases, with 11 bases between them. The germline V gene has CDR1 LGHDT and CDR2 YNNKEL (reference sequence). The CDR3 DNA is TGTGCCAGCAGCCACGCCGGGACTTCTGAAGCTTTCTTT. Translation gives CASSHAGTSEAFF.

The chain uses TRBV6-5 and TRBJ1-5; no clear D. V dropped 8 bases and J dropped 4 bases, with 12 bases sitting between them. The CDR3 has 13 amino acids. Germline CDR1 and CDR2: MNHEY and SVGAGI. This CDR3 is CASGPSFNQPQHF. In DNA form, the CDR3 reads TGTGCCAGCGGGCCCTCCTTTAATCAGCCCCAGCATTTT.

CDR3 residues: CASSPSVEGAGGYTF. CDR3 in DNA: TGTGCCAGCAGCCCCTCTGTTGAGGGGGCGGGTGGCTACACCTTC. V usage is TRBV5-8 and J usage is TRBJ1-2; 7 bases agree with TRBD1. V lost 4 bases to trimming and J lost 7 bases; unmatched junction nucleotides: 13. The CDR3 length is 15 residues. Germline lookup yields CDR1 SGHTS and CDR2 YDEGEE. The entire variable domain, with the rest obtained from reference TRBV5-8 and TRBJ1-2, is as follows: EAGVTQSPTHLIKTRGQQATLRCSPISGHTSVYWYQQALGLGLQFLLWYDEGEERNRGNFPPRFSGRQFPNYSSELNVNALELEDSALYLCASSPSVEGAGGYTFGSGTRLTVV.

V and J are TRBV5-5 and TRBJ1-5; unclear D gene. The CDR3 covers 14 residues. CDR1 and CDR2 from the germline V gene are SGHKS and YYEKEE (reference sequence). Trimming removed 1 base at V and 6 bases at J, with 11 bases between. The CDR3, as DNA: TGTGCCAGCAGCTTGTACGTCGGAGGTCAGCCCCAGCATTTT. Protein: CASSLYVGGQPQHF.

The gene calls are TRBV12-5 and TRBJ2-1, with TRBD2 as a possible D gene (7 bases). Germline V gene lookup returns CDR1 LGHNT and CDR2 FRNRAP. This CDR3 region has 16 residues. V was pared by 0 bases and J by 7 bases, with 16 bases between. The CDR3 spells CASGLVLGGRQNEQFF. CDR3 nucleotides: TGTGCTAGTGGTTTGGTATTGGGGGGGCGCCAGAATGAGCAGTTCTTC.

This clone came up a few times. V is TRBV6-2 or TRBV6-3 and J is TRBJ1-5; a weak D match, TRBD1 (6 bases). Looked up from germline, CDR1 is MNHEY and CDR2 is SVGEGT. CDR3 length: 14 amino acids. V was shortened by 6 bases and J by 6 bases, with 15 bases between the two germline ends. CDR3 loop: CASRYRDISQPQHF. In DNA, the CDR3 is TGTGCCAGCAGATACCGGGACATTAGTCAGCCCCAGCATTTT.

This chain uses TRBV5-1 with TRBJ2-7, with TRBD1 matching over 9 bases. Germline V lookup: CDR1 SGHRS, CDR2 YFSETQ. The J segment lost 0 bases and the V segment lost 5 bases, leaving 6 bases of the junction unmatched. The CDR3 runs to 15 residues. The CDR3 DNA is TGCGCCAGCAGTATGACAGGGGGATCCTCCTACGAGCAGTACTTC. Its protein product is CASSMTGGSSYEQYF. The full variable domain, rest sourced from reference TRBV5-1 and TRBJ2-7, is KAGVTQTPRYLIKTRGQQVTLSCSPISGHRSVSWYQQTPGQGLQFLFEYFSETQRNKGNFPGRFSGRQFSNSRSEMNVSTLELGDSALYLCASSMTGGSSYEQYFGPGTRLTVT.

The chain employs TRBV10-3 and TRBJ1-2, with D possibly matching TRBD1 (6 bases). This CDR3 is 13 amino acids long. Germline lookup yields CDR1 ENHRY and CDR2 SYGVKD. Between the trimmed V and J ends, which lost 10 bases and 2 bases, there was a span of 14 bases. CDR3 coding DNA: TGTGCCACCCGACAGGTTTTGAACTATGGCTACACCTTC. Amino acid sequence: CATRQVLNYGYTF.

This chain connects TRBV19 to TRBJ1-5; maybe TRBD1 (6 bases). Trimming pared 6 bases from V and 5 bases from J, leaving 20 bases between. The CDR3 has 16 residues. The V gene's germline CDR1 is LNHDA and CDR2 SQIVND (reference sequence). CDR3 protein: CASRDRPKQTDQPQHF. CDR3 bases: TGTGCCAGTAGGGACAGACCCAAACAGACAGATCAGCCCCAGCATTTT.

The chain is built from TRBV27 and TRBJ2-3; 9 bases match TRBD2. With 6 bases clipped from V and 5 bases from J, the junction kept 3 bases outside the gene matches. Germline-derived CDR1 and CDR2 are MNHEY and SMNVEV (reference sequence). The CDR3 sequence is 13 residues long. Here the CDR3 reads CASRGGRGDTQYF. CDR3 nucleotide sequence: TGTGCCAGCAGGGGCGGGAGGGGAGATACGCAGTATTTT.

The rearrangement links TRBV20-1 to TRBJ2-1; maybe TRBD2 (6 bases). Germline lookup yields CDR1 DFQATT and CDR2 SNEGSKA (reference sequence). The V end lost 3 bases, the J end lost 6 bases, and 9 bases lay between the germline ends. There are 12 residues in the CDR3. CDR3 bases: TGCAGTGCTAGTAGGGGACTCAATGAGCAGTTCTTC. This codes for CSASRGLNEQFF.

Concerning this clone itself: This CDR3 is also generated by other DNA sequences in the sample. The chain uses TRBV6-5 and TRBJ1-1; the match to TRBD1 covers 11 bases. This CDR3 spans 14 amino acids. V lost 3 bases to trimming and J lost 8 bases; unmatched junction nucleotides: 5. Germline V CDR1 and CDR2: MNHEY, SVGAGI. The CDR3 sequence: CASSYRTGGGEAFF. CDR3 in DNA: TGTGCCAGCAGTTATCGGACAGGGGGCGGGGAAGCTTTCTTT.

The chain combines TRBV10-1 with TRBJ1-6, with TRBD1 identical over 8 bases. V was clipped by 6 bases and J by 5 bases; unmatched bases: 0. In germline, CDR1 is WNHNN, CDR2 SYGVQD (reference sequence). This CDR3 is built from 13 residues. CDR3 sequence (DNA): TGCGCCAGCAGGGACAGGGATAATTCACCCCTCCACTTT. It encodes CASRDRDNSPLHF.

The V gene is TRBV5-1, the J gene TRBJ2-5; 8 positions agree with TRBD1. J lost 4 bases, V lost 4 bases, and 3 bases had no gene match. CDR3 length equals 13 residues. Germline V gives CDR1 SGHRS, CDR2 YFSETQ. CDR3 nucleotides: TGCGCCAGCAGCATACAGGGGGGAGAGACCCAGTACTTC. Its protein product is CASSIQGGETQYF.

V usage is TRBV5-1 and J usage is TRBJ1-1, with 7 nucleotides matching TRBD1. Germline V gene data show CDR1 as SGHRS and CDR2 as YFSETQ. The CDR3 has 17 residues. Trimming at V came to 4 bases and at J to 0 bases, leaving 12 bases not matched to a gene. The CDR3 region has the DNA TGCGCCAGCAGCGCCCGCGGGACAGTGATAATGAACACTGAAGCTTTCTTT. Residues: CASSARGTVIMNTEAFF. The full variable domain, its missing parts supplied by reference TRBV5-1 and TRBJ1-1, is KAGVTQTPRYLIKTRGQQVTLSCSPISGHRSVSWYQQTPGQGLQFLFEYFSETQRNKGNFPGRFSGRQFSNSRSEMNVSTLELGDSALYLCASSARGTVIMNTEAFFGQGTRLTVV.

The V call is TRBV2, the J call TRBJ1-5; D ambiguous. Germline-derived CDR1 and CDR2 are SNHLY and FYNNEI. Deletions cut 7 bases from V and 3 bases from J, with 7 bases between. The CDR3 consists of 12 residues. The CDR3 DNA sequence: TGTGCCAGCAACGAGTTCAATCAGCCCCAGCATTTT. It specifies CASNEFNQPQHF. The full variable domain, in which reference TRBV2 and TRBJ1-5 provide the parts outside the CDR3, is EPEVTQTPSHQVTQMGQEVILRCVPISNHLYFYWYRQILGQKVEFLVSFYNNEISEKSEIFDDQFSVERPDGSNFTLKIRSTKLEDSAMYFCASNEFNQPQHFGDGTRLSIL.

The chain recombines TRBV28 with TRBJ2-3; 8 bases match TRBD2. The germline V gene encodes CDR1 MDHEN and CDR2 SYDVKM. With V trimmed by 1 base and J by 5 bases, 8 bases remained unmatched. This CDR3 is built from 16 residues. This chain's CDR3 is CASSLSSGGPGDTQYF. The CDR3 DNA reads TGTGCCAGCAGTTTATCGAGCGGGGGCCCGGGAGATACGCAGTATTTT.

The genes are TRBV28 and TRBJ2-1; D is perhaps TRBD1 (6 bases). Trimming stripped 4 bases from V and 5 bases from J, with 15 bases between. The CDR3 totals 15 residues. Germline V gene data show CDR1 as MDHEN and CDR2 as SYDVKM. As DNA, the CDR3 is TGTGCCAGCAGTTCCGTGTGGGCAGGGGACAATGAGCAGTTCTTC. Translated: CASSSVWAGDNEQFF.

The V gene is TRBV7-9, the J gene TRBJ2-3; D call uncertain. The V gene's germline CDR1 is SEHNR and CDR2 FQNEAQ (reference sequence). V was pared by 8 bases and J by 2 bases, with 20 bases between. CDR3 length: 16 amino acids. The CDR3 sequence: CASDPTVAPNTDTQYF. DNA of the CDR3: TGTGCCAGCGACCCCACCGTAGCCCCAAACACAGATACGCAGTATTTT. Full variable domain (outside the CDR3, taken from reference TRBV7-9 and TRBJ2-3): DTGVSQNPRHKITKRGQNVTFRCDPISEHNRLYWYRQTLGQGPEFLTYFQNEAQLEKSRLLSDRFSAERPKGSFSTLEIQRTEQGDSAMYLCASDPTVAPNTDTQYFGPGTRLTVL.